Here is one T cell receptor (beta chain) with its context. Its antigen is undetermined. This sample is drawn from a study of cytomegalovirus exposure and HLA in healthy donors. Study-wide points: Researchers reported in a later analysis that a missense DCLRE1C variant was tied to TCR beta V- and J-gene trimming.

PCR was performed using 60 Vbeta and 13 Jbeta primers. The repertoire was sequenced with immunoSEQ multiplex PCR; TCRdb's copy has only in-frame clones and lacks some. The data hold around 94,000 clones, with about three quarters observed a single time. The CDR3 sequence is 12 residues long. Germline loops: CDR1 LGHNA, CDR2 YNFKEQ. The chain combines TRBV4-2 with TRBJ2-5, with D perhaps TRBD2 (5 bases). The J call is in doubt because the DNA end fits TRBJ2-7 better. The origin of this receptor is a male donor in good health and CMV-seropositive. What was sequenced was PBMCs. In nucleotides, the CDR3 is TGTGCCAGCAGCCAAGATGGGAGCGAGCAGTACTTC. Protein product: CASSQDGSEQYF.